The 5 T cell receptor beta chains given below trace back to one sample, sequenced in a study of radiation and T cells in renal cell carcinoma. This table comes from immunoSEQ multiplex PCR, and its TCRdb copy is limited to in-frame clones, with some not included. The sample holds 85,000 to 100,000 clones, less than 90% seen once. Described time point: baseline pretreatment blood. The treatment denotes: 15 Gy SBRT to primary tumor, nephrectomy 4 weeks later. Sequencing was performed on blood, taken from a patient whose treatment included radiotherapy and nephrectomy. The receptors shown here come from a man aged 50-59 years with renal cell carcinoma.

This clone was detected once. The chain uses TRBV28 and TRBJ1-5; a weak D match, TRBD1 (6 bases). The germline V and J ends were trimmed by 8 bases and 9 bases, with 11 bases remaining between them. The CDR3 contains 11 residues. From germline, CDR1 is MDHEN and CDR2 SYDVKM. The CDR3 here is CASAPRGPQHF. Here the CDR3 DNA reads TGTGCCAGCGCACCCAGGGGGCCCCAGCATTTT.

The chain combines TRBV6-5 with TRBJ2-3; D is undetermined. V lost 2 bases to trimming and J lost 6 bases, with 15 bases between them. Germline V lookup: CDR1 MNHEY, CDR2 SVGAGI. This CDR3 is 15 amino acids long. The CDR3 spells CASSYALLGRDTQYF. The CDR3 DNA follows: TGTGCCAGCAGTTACGCCCTTTTGGGAAGGGATACGCAGTATTTT.

This rearrangement joins TRBV19 to TRBJ1-1; possibly TRBD1 for D (6 bases). CDR3 length equals 14 residues. Germline V gives CDR1 LNHDA, CDR2 SQIVND (reference sequence). V shed 4 bases and J shed 4 bases, with 13 bases lying between them. The CDR3 sequence: CASSTTGISTEAFF. The CDR3 DNA reads as TGTGCCAGTAGTACCACAGGGATATCCACTGAAGCTTTCTTT. Full variable domain (outside the CDR3, taken from reference TRBV19 and TRBJ1-1): DGGITQSPKYLFRKEGQNVTLSCEQNLNHDAMYWYRQDPGQGLRLIYYSQIVNDFQKGDIAEGYSVSREKKESFPLTVTSAQKNPTAFYLCASSTTGISTEAFFGQGTRLTVV.

This chain connects TRBV14 to TRBJ1-3, with D unresolved. The CDR3 covers 14 residues. The germline V gene encodes CDR1 SGHDN and CDR2 FVKESK. Trimming removed 5 bases from V and 0 bases from J, with 8 bases in between. Here the CDR3 reads CASSAIFSGNTIYF. CDR3 coding DNA: TGTGCCAGCAGCGCTATTTTCTCTGGAAACACCATATATTTT. The full variable domain, with the rest looked up from reference TRBV14 and TRBJ1-3, is EAGVTQFPSHSVIEKGQTVTLRCDPISGHDNLYWYRRVMGKEIKFLLHFVKESKQDESGMPNNRFLAERTGGTYSTLKVQPAELEDSGVYFCASSAIFSGNTIYFGEGSWLTVV.

The rearrangement joins TRBV29-1 to TRBJ2-1; 8 bases map to TRBD2. This CDR3 is 13 amino acids long. Germline V gene data show CDR1 as SQVTM and CDR2 as ANQGSEA. V dropped 3 bases and J dropped 2; count of bases not matched to a gene: 0. The DNA for the CDR3 is TGCAGCGTTGATAGCGGGGCCTACAATGAGCAGTTCTTC. Translation gives CSVDSGAYNEQFF.